The 11 T cell receptor beta chains reported below all come from one sample, sequenced in a study of T cells in Graves' hyperthyroidism and ophthalmopathy (dated by TCRdb to the late 2010s). The library was obtained by multiplex PCR. The run used an Illumina HiSeq 2000. Amplification of TCR beta CDR3 regions was carried out from RNA transcripts. The TCR CDR3 was subjected to a first round of RT-PCR using the HTBI primer set and the Qiagen OneStep RT-PCR kit. TCRdb reworked the public reads: Q25 trimming with fastp, MiXCR clone assembly, productive beta chains retained. Duplicate CDR3 protein sequences are folded into a single record with the most common DNA and genes. The sample yields 450,000 to 700,000 distinct CDR3 sequences; 35% to 55% were counted once. More than 7% of the sample goes to the ten largest clones. Input material: peripheral blood or thyroid tissue (not recorded which). Receptors originate from a woman younger than 30 with Graves' hyperthyroidism.

The chain carries TRBV20-1 and TRBJ1-2; 9 nucleotides align to TRBD1. This CDR3 is 14 amino acids long. Per germline, CDR1 DFQATT and CDR2 SNEGSKA (reference sequence). J lost 3 bases, V lost 7 bases, and 9 bases had no gene match. This CDR3 reads CSERGGQGHYGYTF. In DNA form, the CDR3 reads TGCAGTGAACGGGGGGGACAGGGTCACTATGGCTACACCTTC.

This clonotype was seen many times. The V gene is TRBV6-5, the J gene TRBJ2-7, with 7 bases lining up with TRBD1. V gave up 5 bases and J gave up 2 bases; unmatched junction bases: 9. Germline V gene lookup returns CDR1 MNHEY and CDR2 SVGAGI. The CDR3 length is 15 residues. As DNA, the CDR3 is TGTGCCAGCAGTAAAGGGACAGCCCGAGCCTACGAGCAGTACTTC. Its protein is CASSKGTARAYEQYF.

This chain connects TRBV29-1 to TRBJ2-7; 7 bases line up with TRBD1. V dropped 8 bases and J dropped 7; count of bases not matched to a gene: 26. The CDR3 is 17 amino acids. The V gene's germline CDR1 is SQVTM and CDR2 ANQGSEA. In nucleotides, the CDR3 is TGCAGCCCCCTTTGGCAGGGGGATTTTCGGTCCTACAATGAGCAGTACTTC. It encodes CSPLWQGDFRSYNEQYF.

The chain combines TRBV27 with TRBJ1-4, with D perhaps TRBD1 (6 bases). V dropped 2 bases and J dropped 0 bases, with 10 bases sitting between them. The CDR3 sequence is 16 residues long. Germline values: CDR1 MNHEY, CDR2 SMNVEV (reference sequence). The CDR3 sequence: CASSLLGQSTNEKLFF. DNA for the CDR3: TGTGCCAGCAGTTTACTAGGACAGTCAACTAATGAAAAACTGTTTTTT.

This clonotype has a count of ten or more. The chain uses TRBV29-1 and TRBJ2-7; D is perhaps TRBD1 or TRBD2 (6 bases each). The CDR3 contains 12 residues. The germline CDR1 and CDR2 sequences are SQVTM and ANQGSEA. The V and J ends lost 1 base and 4 bases respectively, with 8 bases between them. The CDR3: CSVEGGAYEQYF. DNA for the CDR3: TGCAGCGTTGAAGGGGGGGCTTACGAGCAGTACTTC.

A remark on this clonotype: Given the absence of the conserved phenylalanine or tryptophan at the CDR3 end, a read error is likely. The limits of the CDR3 on the DNA are not certain, so only TCRdb's listed CDR3 is given. The chain uses TRBV7-9 and TRBJ2-7; TRBD2, the table's D call, lacks a check against the DNA. CDR1 and CDR2 (germline): SEHNR, FQNEAQ (reference sequence). Termini included, the CDR3 measures 10 amino acids. The CDR3 protein is CASSLGWENT.

This clonotype was detected many times. The J gene is TRBJ2-5, the V gene TRBV7-2, with 9 bases lining up with TRBD2. This CDR3 spans 16 amino acids. Germline V gene data show CDR1 as SGHTA and CDR2 as FQGNSA. Trimming cost V 0 bases and J 2 bases; bases outside gene matches: 4. The CDR3 DNA sequence: TGTGCCAGCAGCTTAGCGAGGCTAGCGGGGCAAGAGACCCAGTACTTC. Encoded protein: CASSLARLAGQETQYF.

The J gene is TRBJ2-1, the V gene TRBV20-1; TRBD2 agrees at 10 bases. The CDR3 loop spans 14 amino acids. The V gene end was trimmed by 5 bases and the J gene end by 2 bases; junction bases not matched to a gene: 3. Per the germline V gene, CDR1 is DFQATT and CDR2 is SNEGSKA (reference sequence). The CDR3 DNA sequence: TGCAGTGCTCCTAGCGGGAGAGCCTACAATGAGCAGTTCTTC. Amino acid sequence: CSAPSGRAYNEQFF.

V and J are TRBV2 and TRBJ2-1; 13 nucleotides match TRBD2. V was clipped by 10 bases and J by 4 bases; unmatched bases: 4. CDR1 is SNHLY, CDR2 FYNNEI, per germline. This CDR3 spans 14 amino acids. CDR3 residues: CATSGLAGYNEQFF. The DNA of the CDR3 is TGTGCCACCTCGGGACTAGCGGGATACAATGAGCAGTTCTTC.

The V and J genes are TRBV10-3 and TRBJ1-1, with 9 bases that match TRBD1. Unmatched junction bases numbered 8, after V lost 10 bases and J lost 8 bases. This CDR3 contains 12 residues. Germline V gene data show CDR1 as ENHRY and CDR2 as SYGVKD. The CDR3 DNA sequence: TGTGCCACCGCCGTGACAGGGGGAGAAGCTTTCTTT. This translates into CATAVTGGEAFF.

This clonotype was observed at least ten times. V and J are TRBV2 and TRBJ1-5; D ambiguous. V gave up 3 bases and J gave up 0 bases, with 9 bases separating them. Germline V gene sequence: CDR1 SNHLY, CDR2 FYNNEI. The CDR3 consists of 15 residues. CDR3 protein: CASSEWQDSNQPQHF. The CDR3 DNA is TGTGCCAGCAGTGAGTGGCAGGATAGCAATCAGCCCCAGCATTTT.